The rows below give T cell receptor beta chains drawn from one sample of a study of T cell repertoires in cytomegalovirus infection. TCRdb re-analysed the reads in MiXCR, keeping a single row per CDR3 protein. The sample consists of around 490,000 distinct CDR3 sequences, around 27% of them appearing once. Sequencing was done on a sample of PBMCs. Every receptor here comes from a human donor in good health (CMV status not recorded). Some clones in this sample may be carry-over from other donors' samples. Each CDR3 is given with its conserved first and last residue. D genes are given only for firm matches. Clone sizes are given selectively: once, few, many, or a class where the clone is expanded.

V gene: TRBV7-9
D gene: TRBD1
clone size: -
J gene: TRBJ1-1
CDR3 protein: CASRADRGFIGTEAFF
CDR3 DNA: TGTGCCAGCAGAGCGGACAGGGGGTTTATAGGCACTGAAGCTTTCTTT

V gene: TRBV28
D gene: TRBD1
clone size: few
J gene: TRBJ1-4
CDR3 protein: CASSPPGQTYVQKLFF
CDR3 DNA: TGTGCCAGCAGTCCCCCGGGACAGACCTACGTTCAAAAACTGTTTTTT

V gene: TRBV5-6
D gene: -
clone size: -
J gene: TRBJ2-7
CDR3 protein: CASSPQGKGYEQYF
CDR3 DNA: TGTGCCAGCAGCCCGCAGGGGAAGGGGTACGAGCAGTACTTC

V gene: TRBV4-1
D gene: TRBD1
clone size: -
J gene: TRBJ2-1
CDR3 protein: CASSPSRGGQTGTGGYNEQFF
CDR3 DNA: TGCGCCAGCAGCCCCTCGCGCGGGGGCCAAACCGGGACAGGGGGGTACAATGAGCAGTTCTTC

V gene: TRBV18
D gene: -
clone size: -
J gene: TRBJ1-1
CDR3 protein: CASSPQRQNTEAFF
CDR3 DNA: TGTGCCAGCTCACCACAAAGACAGAACACTGAAGCTTTCTTT

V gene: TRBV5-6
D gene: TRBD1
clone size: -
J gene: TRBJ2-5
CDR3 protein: CASSRQGNQETQYF
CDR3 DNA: TGTGCCAGCAGCAGACAGGGGAACCAAGAGACCCAGTACTTC

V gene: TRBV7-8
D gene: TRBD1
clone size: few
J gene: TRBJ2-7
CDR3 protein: CASSLGDRHYEQYF
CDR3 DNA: TGTGCCAGCAGCTTAGGGGACAGGCACTACGAGCAGTACTTC

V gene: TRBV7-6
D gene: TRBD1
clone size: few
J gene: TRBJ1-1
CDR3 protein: CASSSGQGWRTEAFF
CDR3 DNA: TGTGCCAGCAGCTCCGGACAGGGGTGGAGGACTGAAGCTTTCTTT

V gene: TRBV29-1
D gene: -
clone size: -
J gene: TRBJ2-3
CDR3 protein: CSVEVRADTQYF
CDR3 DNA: TGCAGCGTTGAAGTACGGGCTGATACGCAGTATTTT

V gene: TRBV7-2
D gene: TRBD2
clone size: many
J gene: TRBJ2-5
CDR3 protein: CASGRARETQYF
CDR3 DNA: TGTGCCAGCGGGAGGGCTAGGGAGACCCAGTACTTC

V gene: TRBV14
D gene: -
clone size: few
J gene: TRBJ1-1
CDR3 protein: CASNPRGFLENTEAFF
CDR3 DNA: TGTGCCAGCAACCCCAGGGGATTTTTGGAGAACACTGAAGCTTTCTTT

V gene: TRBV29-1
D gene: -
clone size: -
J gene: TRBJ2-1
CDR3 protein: CSVLRSSSAMGNEQFF
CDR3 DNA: TGCAGCGTTCTCAGGTCCAGTTCTGCAATGGGCAATGAGCAGTTCTTC

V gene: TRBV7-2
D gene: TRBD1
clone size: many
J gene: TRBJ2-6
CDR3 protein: CASSFSGTALSGANVLTF
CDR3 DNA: TGTGCCAGCAGCTTTTCCGGGACAGCCCTCTCTGGGGCCAACGTCCTGACTTTC

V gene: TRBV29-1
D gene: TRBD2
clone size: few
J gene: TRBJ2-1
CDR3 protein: CSVLVAGGLVEFF
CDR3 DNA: TGCAGCGTTCTGGTAGCGGGGGGACTAGTAGAGTTCTTC

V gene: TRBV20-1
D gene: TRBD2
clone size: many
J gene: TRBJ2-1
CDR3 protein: CSARGGLAGEQFF
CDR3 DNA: TGCAGTGCTAGAGGGGGGCTAGCGGGCGAGCAGTTCTTC

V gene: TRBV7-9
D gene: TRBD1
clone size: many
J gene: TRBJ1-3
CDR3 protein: CASSPSRTGDHTIYF
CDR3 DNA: TGTGCCAGCAGCCCTTCTCGGACAGGGGACCACACCATATATTTT

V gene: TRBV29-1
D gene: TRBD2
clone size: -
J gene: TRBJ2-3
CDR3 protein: CSVEVLAGPTDTQYF
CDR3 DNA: TGCAGCGTTGAAGTTTTAGCGGGACCGACAGATACGCAGTATTTT

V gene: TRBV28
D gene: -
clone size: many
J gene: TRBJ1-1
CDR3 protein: CASSSVNTEAFF
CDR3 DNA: TGTGCCAGCAGTTCAGTGAACACTGAAGCTTTCTTT

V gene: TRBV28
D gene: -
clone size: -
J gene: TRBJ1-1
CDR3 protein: CASSLGPGGGAHTEAFF
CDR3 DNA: TGTGCCAGCAGTTTAGGCCCCGGGGGGGGGGCTCACACTGAAGCTTTCTTT

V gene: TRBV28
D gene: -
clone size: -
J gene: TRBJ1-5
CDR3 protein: CASTLPYSNQPQHF
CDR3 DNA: TGTGCCAGCACCCTACCCTATAGCAATCAGCCCCAGCATTTT

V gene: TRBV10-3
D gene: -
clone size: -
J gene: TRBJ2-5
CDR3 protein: CAISESNGNQETQYF
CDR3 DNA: TGTGCCATCAGTGAGTCGAACGGAAATCAAGAGACCCAGTACTTC

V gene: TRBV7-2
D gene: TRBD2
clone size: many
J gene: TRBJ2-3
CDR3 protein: CASSLSWTSGRTDTQYF
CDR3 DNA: TGTGCCAGCAGCTTATCCTGGACTAGCGGGAGAACAGATACGCAGTATTTT

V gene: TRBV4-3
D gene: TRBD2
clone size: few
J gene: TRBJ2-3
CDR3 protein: CASSQQRREVVQYF
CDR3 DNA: TGCGCCAGCAGCCAACAACGCCGGGAGGTGGTGCAGTATTTT

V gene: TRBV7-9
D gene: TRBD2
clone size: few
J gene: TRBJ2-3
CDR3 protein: CASSPGGGRTDTQYF
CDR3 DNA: TGTGCCAGCTCCCCCGGAGGCGGGAGAACAGATACGCAGTATTTT

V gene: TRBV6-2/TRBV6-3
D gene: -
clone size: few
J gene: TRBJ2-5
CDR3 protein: CASSWGAGQETQYF
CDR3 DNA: TGTGCCAGCAGTTGGGGGGCCGGGCAAGAGACCCAGTACTTC

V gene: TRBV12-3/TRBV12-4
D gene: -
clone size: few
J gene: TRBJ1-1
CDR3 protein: CASRIRDGVGTEAFF
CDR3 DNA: TGTGCCAGCAGAATCCGTGATGGAGTCGGCACTGAAGCTTTCTTT

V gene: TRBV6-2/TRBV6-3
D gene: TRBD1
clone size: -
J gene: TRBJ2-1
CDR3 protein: CASSDMTGPIFYNEQFF
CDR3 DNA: TGTGCCAGCAGTGATATGACAGGGCCAATTTTCTACAATGAGCAGTTCTTC